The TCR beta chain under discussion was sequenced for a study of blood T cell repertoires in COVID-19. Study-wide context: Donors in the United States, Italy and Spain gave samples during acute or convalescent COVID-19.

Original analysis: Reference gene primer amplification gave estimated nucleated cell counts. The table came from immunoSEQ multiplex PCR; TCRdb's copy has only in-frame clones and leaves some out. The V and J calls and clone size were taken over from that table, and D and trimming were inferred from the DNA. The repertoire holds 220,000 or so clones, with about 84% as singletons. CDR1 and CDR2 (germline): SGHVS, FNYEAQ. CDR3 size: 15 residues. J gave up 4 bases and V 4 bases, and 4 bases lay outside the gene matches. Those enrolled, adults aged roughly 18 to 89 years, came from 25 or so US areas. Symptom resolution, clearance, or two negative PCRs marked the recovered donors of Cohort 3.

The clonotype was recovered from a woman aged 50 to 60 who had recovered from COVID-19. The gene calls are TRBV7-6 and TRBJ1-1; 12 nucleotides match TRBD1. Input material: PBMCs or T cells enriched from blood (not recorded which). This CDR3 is CASSSGQGAGTEAFF. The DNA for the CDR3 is TGTGCCAGCAGCTCGGGACAGGGGGCCGGCACTGAAGCTTTCTTT.